This T cell receptor (beta chain) originates from a study of cytomegalovirus exposure and HLA in healthy donors. In the PCR, 60 Vbeta and 13 Jbeta primers were used. Assay used: immunoSEQ multiplex PCR; TCRdb lists only in-frame clones, some missing. The sample carries roughly 190,000 clones, approximately 12% recorded once. It was healthy bone marrow donors who served as donors. The CDR3 contains 14 residues. The germline gives CDR1 LGHNA, CDR2 YNFKEQ. J gave up 4 bases and V 4 bases, and 4 bases lay outside the gene matches. Material: PBMCs. This TCR was recovered from a man aged 50 to 60 in good health and CMV-seropositive. The chain combines TRBV4-2 with TRBJ1-1; 9 bases are shared with TRBD1. The CDR3 sequence: CASSLTGGGTEAFF. The DNA for the CDR3 is TGTGCCAGCAGCCTGACAGGGGGGGGCACTGAAGCTTTCTTT.